This T cell receptor beta chain comes out of a study of T cell repertoires in cytomegalovirus infection (dated by TCRdb to between 2018 and 2021). Broadly, across the study: Donor HLA type was relevant to the analysis, as public TCR beta signatures indicated carriage of CMV infection together with the matching HLA type. The full study reports these points: The ex vivo response was dominated by HLA-C-restricted CMV-specific TCR beta clonotypes, which also provided the single most frequent clonotype in two of eight donors. Cumulative frequency of public TCR beta family members discriminated carriers of CMV infection plus the relevant HLA type in this cohort and an independent 352-donor cohort.

Sequenced using an Illumina HiSeq 1500. In TCRdb, the public reads were trimmed at Q25 with fastp and aligned with MiXCR, with productive beta chains retained. Rows with a matching CDR3 protein are joined into one entry that keeps the most common DNA and genes. A total of under 800,000 distinct CDR3 sequences appear in this sample, 20% to 25% of them only once. The ten largest make up roughly 8% of the sample. Points on this clonotype: The antigen this receptor binds is unknown. Base qualities were left out, and no much larger clone turns up one base away.

CDR1 SGHRS and CDR2 YFSETQ were looked up in the germline V gene. V gives up 3 bases and J gives up 3 bases, and the segment between their germline ends measures 18 bases. Spanning cysteine to phenylalanine, the CDR3 consists of 16 amino acids. Of all the DNA, just the CDR3 is kept, 48 bases in frame from base 1. Rearrangement joined TRBV5-1 to TRBJ1-1; the D gene is perhaps TRBD1, from 5 matching bases. The receptor was isolated from a human donor in good health (CMV status not recorded). Some clones in this sample may be carry-over from other donors' samples. Material: CD8+ T cells from PBMCs. The encoded CDR3 is CASSSKTPLGDTEAFF. In nucleotide form, the sequence is TGCGCCAGCAGCTCAAAAACCCCTTTGGGGGACACTGAAGCTTTCTTT.